The next 18 T cell receptor beta chains were all read from a single sample in a study of T cells expressing NK-cell markers. TCRdb re-called the 5' RACE reads, yielding one record per CDR3 amino acid sequence without DNA. The sample has about 180,000 distinct CDR3 sequences. Sequenced sample: blood T cells: a sorted CD56 or NKG2C T cell subset, CD4+ or CD8+ T cells, or bulk PBMC T cells (not recorded which). These receptors all come from a man between 18 and 69 years old in good health.

V and J are TRBV24-1 and TRBJ2-3; TCRdb names TRBD1, which stays unverified in the absence of DNA. Germline CDR1 is KGHDR and CDR2 is SFDVKD. The CDR3 is 13 amino acids. The CDR3 protein is CATSEKGADTQYF.

The V gene is TRBV27, the J gene TRBJ2-3; with no DNA, the TCRdb D assignment of TRBD1 cannot be verified. The V gene's germline CDR1 is MNHEY and CDR2 SMNVEV (reference sequence). This CDR3 region has 16 residues. The CDR3 here is CASSVPGRTSTDTQYF.

This chain links TRBV29-1 with TRBJ2-3; TCRdb selects TRBD1, and the lack of DNA leaves this call unchecked. The CDR3 contains 16 residues. The V gene's germline CDR1 is SQVTM and CDR2 ANQGSEA. CDR3 loop: CSVEEGRGRGTDTQYF.

The chain recombines TRBV11-1 with TRBJ2-5; with no DNA, the TCRdb D assignment of TRBD2 cannot be verified. CDR3 length equals 16 residues. Germline CDR1 and CDR2: SGHAT and FQDESV (reference sequence). The CDR3 loop is CASSSSWTTPQETQYF.

The chain combines TRBV10-3 with TRBJ2-3; TCRdb gives TRBD1 as the D gene, but with no DNA this cannot be confirmed. Germline V gene data show CDR1 as ENHRY and CDR2 as SYGVKD. CDR3 length equals 14 residues. The CDR3 here is CAISEGRITDTQYF.

The V and J genes are TRBV6-4 and TRBJ2-5; TCRdb returns TRBD2, unconfirmable since there is no DNA. The CDR3 is 15 amino acids. Germline V gene sequence: CDR1 MRHNA, CDR2 SNTAGT. The CDR3 spells CASSERAGMGETQYF.

This chain uses TRBV7-2 with TRBJ1-3. The CDR3 extends over 13 amino acids. CDR1 is SGHTA and CDR2 is FQGNSA in the germline V gene. The CDR3 is CASSLKPGNTIYF. Full variable domain (rest looked up from reference TRBV7-2 and TRBJ1-3): GAGVSQSPSNKVTEKGKDVELRCDPISGHTALYWYRQSLGQGLEFLIYFQGNSAPDKSGLPSDRFSAERTGGSVSTLTIQRTQQEDSAVYLCASSLKPGNTIYFGEGSWLTVV.

The chain is built from TRBV4-2 and TRBJ2-3; the TCRdb call, TRBD2, lacks DNA for checking. The CDR3 length is 18 residues. Germline V lookup: CDR1 LGHNA, CDR2 YNFKEQ. The CDR3 loop is CASSSRVAGRPYTDTQYF.

This chain connects TRBV13 to TRBJ2-5; TCRdb proposes TRBD2, but this gene call is untestable without DNA. Germline lookup yields CDR1 PRHDT and CDR2 FYEKMQ (reference sequence). The CDR3 has 17 amino acids. The CDR3 spells CASSLGGLAGNQETQYF.

The V gene is TRBV28, the J gene TRBJ2-7; TCRdb lists TRBD2, though no DNA is available to test this call. The germline V gene has CDR1 MDHEN and CDR2 SYDVKM. This CDR3 spans 18 amino acids. The CDR3 here is CASSPTPGLAGVFYEQYF.

The V and J genes are TRBV20-1 and TRBJ1-1. CDR3 length: 13 amino acids. Per germline, CDR1 DFQATT and CDR2 SNEGSKA (reference sequence). This chain's CDR3 is CSATTEIRTEAFF.

The V call is TRBV5-1, the J call TRBJ1-2; TCRdb lists TRBD1, though no DNA is available to test this call. Germline values: CDR1 SGHRS, CDR2 YFSETQ. This CDR3 is 18 amino acids long. The CDR3 protein is CASSLTGHFVKRDYGYTF.

The CDR3 sequence: CASSPPTLAGEHTQYF. The V gene is TRBV7-9, the J gene TRBJ2-3; with no DNA, the TCRdb D assignment of TRBD2 cannot be verified. The germline CDR1 and CDR2 sequences are SEHNR and FQNEAQ (reference sequence). The CDR3 runs 16 residues.

The chain joins TRBV20-1 to TRBJ1-6; with no DNA, the TCRdb D assignment of TRBD1 cannot be verified. The germline V gene encodes CDR1 DFQATT and CDR2 SNEGSKA (reference sequence). The CDR3 runs 16 residues. The CDR3 sequence is CSARAGTGGFGSPLHF.

The chain has TRBV30 and TRBJ2-3. Germline CDR1 reads GTSNPN; CDR2 reads SVGIG (reference sequence). The CDR3 is 15 residues long. The CDR3 reads CAWSLFGVQEDTQYF.

V and J are TRBV9 and TRBJ2-3; no DNA is available, so the TRBD1 call from TCRdb remains unchecked. Germline V gene data show CDR1 as SGDLS and CDR2 as YYNGEE. The CDR3 totals 17 residues. CDR3 loop: CASSAGTGVTSTDTQYF.

V usage is TRBV9 and J usage is TRBJ2-5; TCRdb's assignment of TRBD1 cannot be checked, as there is no DNA. Looked up from germline, CDR1 is SGDLS and CDR2 is YYNGEE. The CDR3 contains 13 residues. The CDR3 here is CASSGGQEETQYF.

This sequence joins TRBV16 and TRBJ2-7; TCRdb outputs TRBD2, but without DNA this stays unchecked. This CDR3 spans 17 amino acids. CDR1 and CDR2 from the germline V gene are KGHSY and FQNENV. The CDR3 here is CASSPSVGEGTLNEQYF. The whole variable domain, filled in from reference TRBV16 and TRBJ2-7, reads GEEVAQTPKHLVRGEGQKAKLYCAPIKGHSYVFWYQQVLKNEFKFLISFQNENVFDETGMPKERFSAKCLPNSPCSLEIQATKLEDSAVYFCASSPSVGEGTLNEQYFGPGTRLTVT.